This T cell receptor beta chain was profiled in a study of blood T cell repertoires in COVID-19. Looking at the study overall: Acute and convalescent COVID-19 specimens originated in the United States, Italy and Spain. Sample material is recorded as cDNA or gDNA derived from T cells, B-cell-depleted T cells, or PBMCs.

Per the study methods: Quantification of nucleated cells was approximated via reference gene primer amplification. Here immunoSEQ multiplex PCR was the method, and the copy in TCRdb shows in-frame clones only, minus some. Clone size and the V and J calls come from that table; the DNA yielded D and trimming. Of about 180,000 clones in the sample, 85% to 90% were seen once. Per the germline V gene, CDR1 is LNHDA and CDR2 is SQIVND (reference sequence). V lost 1 base and J 2 bases, leaving 14 bases between the germline ends. The CDR3 runs to 16 residues. The sequence derives from a man aged 65-85 years with active or convalescent COVID-19. The chain is built from TRBV19 and TRBJ1-2; tentatively, D is TRBD1 (5 bases). The sample was peripheral blood. The CDR3 coding sequence is TGTGCCAGTAGTATAGTTCAGGGCAGTTCCAACTATGGCTACACCTTC. It translates to CASSIVQGSSNYGYTF.